This T cell receptor (beta chain) was retrieved from a study of tumor-infiltrating lymphocytes in primary liver carcinoma (dated by TCRdb to 2016 to 2017). Regarding the study in general: Between November 2015 and March 2016, about five patients in China with histopathologically diagnosed primary liver carcinoma had their tumors surgically resected. Of the five patients (three men and two women, aged 30 to 69 years), four had hepatocellular carcinoma and one had combined HCC and intrahepatic cholangiocarcinoma. The five patients had tumors of stage T1-T3 N0M0, with maximum diameters ranging from roughly 4.2 to 10 cm. Each sample produced about 3.5 to 7.5 million productive TCRbeta reads, and read depth showed no significant difference between tissue types. Across five regions of each liver tumor, along with adjacent normal tissue and blood, the study brought together TCRbeta repertoire sequencing, expression microarrays and whole-exome sequencing. A total of 35 or so specimens from 5 patients went through TCRbeta repertoire sequencing, namely 25 tumor regions, 5 adjacent noncancerous liver tissues and 5 peripheral blood samples. Reproducibility between technical replicate repertoires was high, with correlation coefficients above 0.95 and mean shared-clone rates about 0.89.

RNA from unsorted whole blood was extracted with TRIzol reagent, and germline DNA was obtained with the DNeasy Blood & Tissue kit. At the time of sampling, the patients were treatment-naive and had chronic HBV infection. Before surgery, four milliliters of peripheral blood were collected into K2EDTA tubes. The paper as a whole reports these results and caveats: Only a few patients were included in the study, and the authors note that the findings should be validated in a larger study. Because sequencing covered only the TCR beta chain and unpaired alpha chains were not captured, true repertoire diversity is likely underestimated. Compared with blood, tumors had a significantly larger share of the repertoire taken up by the top 250 clones (p = 0.039). Because the samples were bulk and unsorted, CD4+ and CD8+ T cell repertoires could not be compared. Consistent with antigen-driven expansion, pairs of tumor regions showed higher repertoire overlap (mean roughly 35%) than either tumor-adjacent pairs (approximately 17%) or tumor-blood pairs (approximately 15%).

V ends up 5 bases short and J 1 base short, with an unmatched junction base count of 4. The CDR3 numbers 15 residues from cysteine through phenylalanine. CDR3 DNA is the only sequence kept; it has 45 bases, read in frame from the first base. Looking up the germline V gene (reference sequence) yields CDR1 SEHNR and CDR2 FQNEAQ. On this clonotype itself: Its antigen has not been determined. No base-level quality is on record; no much larger clone is a single base apart.

TCRbeta-specific cDNA was reverse-transcribed from 500 ng total RNA using a constant-region primer and ProtoScript II reverse transcriptase. Construction of the TCRbeta libraries relied on three nested rounds of multiplex PCR, following a slightly modified ARM-PCR procedure. Each of the first two PCR rounds ran for approximately 10 cycles using multiplex TRBV1-TRBV30 forward primers together with a Cbeta reverse primer. Sample barcodes and Illumina adapters were attached in a final 25-cycle PCR using Deep VentR polymerase. Before sequencing, amplicons of 200-500 bp were gel-purified using a QIAquick gel extraction kit. The TCRbeta amplicons were sequenced with 250-bp paired-end reads on an Illumina HiSeq 2500. The paper's processing steps were these. To recover full CDR3 sequences, reads were quality-trimmed using Trimmomatic v0.33 and paired reads were then merged using FLASH v1.2.11. V, D and J germline segments were assigned to the rearranged TCRbeta sequences using MiGEC v1.2.1b. Clonotype statistics and Shannon-Wiener diversity indices were calculated with VDJtools v1.0.0. Except for diversity analysis, only each sample's 250 most abundant clonotypes were used in subsequent analyses to reduce sampling bias. TCRdb handled the public reads itself, with Q25 trimming in fastp and clone calling in MiXCR, and kept productive beta chains. Every entry covers one CDR3 protein and lists the most common genes and DNA from its rows. These V and J calls originate from TCRdb's pipeline instead of the authors' own analysis. For this sample the table gives 300,000 to 400,000 distinct CDR3 sequences, of which roughly 60% were detected only once. In total, the top ten clones hold approximately 9% of the sample.

The sequence links TRBV7-9 to TRBJ2-3; the central 9 bases match TRBD1. The receptor was isolated from a man aged 40-55 years with primary liver carcinoma and hepatitis B virus infection. Sequenced sample: peripheral blood. Here the CDR3 is given as CASSPRDRGTDTQYF. The DNA sequence is TGTGCCAGCAGCCCCCGGGACAGGGGCACAGATACGCAGTATTTT. With the rest looked up from the reference TRBV7-9 and TRBJ2-3 genes rather than sequenced, the full variable domain is DTGVSQNPRHKITKRGQNVTFRCDPISEHNRLYWYRQTLGQGPEFLTYFQNEAQLEKSRLLSDRFSAERPKGSFSTLEIQRTEQGDSAMYLCASSPRDRGTDTQYFGPGTRLTVL.